This record covers a single T cell receptor (beta chain). Its antigen remains unknown. One entry per CDR3 protein, called by TCRdb with MiXCR from the reads. The sample lists about 280,000 distinct CDR3 sequences; about 20% were seen once. This specimen comes from a study of T cell repertoires in cytomegalovirus infection. Per the germline V gene, CDR1 is MNHEY and CDR2 is SVGEGT. Trimming removed 0 bases from V and 6 bases from J, with 17 bases in between. CDR3 length: 17 amino acids. This sequence originates from a human donor in good health (CMV status not recorded). Some clones in this sample may be carry-over from other donors' samples. This sequence joins TRBV6-2 or TRBV6-3 and TRBJ2-2; maybe TRBD1 (6 bases). The material sequenced was cultured PBMCs, taken from culture after CMV antigen stimulation. The CDR3 DNA is TGTGCCAGCAGTTACTCGCCGGGACAAGTCTACGCCGGGGAGCTGTTTTTT. Protein product: CASSYSPGQVYAGELFF.